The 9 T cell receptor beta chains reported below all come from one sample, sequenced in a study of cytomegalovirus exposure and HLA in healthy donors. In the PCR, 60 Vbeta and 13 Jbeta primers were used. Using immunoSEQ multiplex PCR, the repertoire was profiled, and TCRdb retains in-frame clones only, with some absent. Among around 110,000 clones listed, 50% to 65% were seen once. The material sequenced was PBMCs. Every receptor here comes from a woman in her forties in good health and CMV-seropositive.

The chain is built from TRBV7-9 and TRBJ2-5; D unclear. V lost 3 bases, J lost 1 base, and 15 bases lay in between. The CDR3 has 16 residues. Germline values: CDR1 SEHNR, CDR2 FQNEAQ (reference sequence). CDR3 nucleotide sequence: TGTGCCAGCAGCTTTGAGGTGGGTCTGTTCCAAGAGACCCAGTACTTC. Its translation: CASSFEVGLFQETQYF.

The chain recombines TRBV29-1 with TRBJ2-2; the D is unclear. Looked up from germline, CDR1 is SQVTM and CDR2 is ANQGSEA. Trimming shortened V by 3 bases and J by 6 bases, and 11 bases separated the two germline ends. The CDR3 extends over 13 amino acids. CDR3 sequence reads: CSVEALVSGELFF. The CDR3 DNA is TGCAGCGTTGAGGCTCTTGTATCCGGGGAGCTGTTTTTT.

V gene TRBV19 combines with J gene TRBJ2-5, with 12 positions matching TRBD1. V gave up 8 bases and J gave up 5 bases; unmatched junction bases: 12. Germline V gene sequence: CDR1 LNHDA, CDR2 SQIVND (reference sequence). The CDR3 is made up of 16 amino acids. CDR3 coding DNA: TGTGCCAGTTCAAACCGGGGACAGGGGGCCGGGGAGACCCAGTACTTC. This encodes CASSNRGQGAGETQYF.

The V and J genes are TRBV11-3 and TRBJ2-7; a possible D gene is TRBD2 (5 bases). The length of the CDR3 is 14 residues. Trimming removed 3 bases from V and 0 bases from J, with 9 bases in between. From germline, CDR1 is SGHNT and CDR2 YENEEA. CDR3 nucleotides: TGTGCCAGCAGCTTGGACTCGAACTCCTACGAGCAGTACTTC. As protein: CASSLDSNSYEQYF.

DNA of the CDR3: TGTGCCAGCCCGCGCTCGGCGGACTTATATGGCTACACCTTC. It encodes CASPRSADLYGYTF. The chain combines TRBV6-4 with TRBJ1-2, with unresolved D. The germline V gene has CDR1 MRHNA and CDR2 SNTAGT. The V and J ends lost 8 bases and 5 bases respectively, with 18 bases between them. This CDR3 is 14 amino acids long.

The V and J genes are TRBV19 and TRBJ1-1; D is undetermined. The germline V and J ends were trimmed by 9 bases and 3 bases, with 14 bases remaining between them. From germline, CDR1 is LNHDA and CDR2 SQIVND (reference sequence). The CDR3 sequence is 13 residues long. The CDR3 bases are TGTGCCAGCGGTGGGCAGAAGGACACTGAAGCTTTCTTT. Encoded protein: CASGGQKDTEAFF.

For the CDR3, the DNA is TGTGCCAGCAGCTCCCTCGCAAACAGGGGCTCCTACGAGCAGTACTTC. Protein: CASSSLANRGSYEQYF. This chain uses TRBV5-8 with TRBJ2-7; 7 bases match TRBD1. The trim removed 3 bases at V and 0 bases at J, leaving 9 bases unmatched. The germline CDR1 and CDR2 sequences are SGHTS and YDEGEE. The CDR3 is 16 amino acids.

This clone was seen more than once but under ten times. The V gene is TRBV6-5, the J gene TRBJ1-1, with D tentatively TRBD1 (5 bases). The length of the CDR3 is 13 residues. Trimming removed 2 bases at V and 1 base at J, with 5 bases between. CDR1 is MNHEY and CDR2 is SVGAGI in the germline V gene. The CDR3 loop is CASSYDRNTEAFF. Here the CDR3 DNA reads TGTGCCAGCAGTTACGACAGGAACACTGAAGCTTTCTTT.

The CDR3, as DNA: TGTGCCAGCTCGGAGGGGCGAAACTTTGAGCAGTTCTTC. Its protein product is CASSEGRNFEQFF. The chain recombines TRBV6-5 with TRBJ2-1; weak D call: TRBD2 (6 bases). Germline V CDR1 and CDR2: MNHEY, SVGAGI. This CDR3 is built from 13 residues. The ends were cut back, 8 bases at V and 9 bases at J, with 17 bases in the middle.